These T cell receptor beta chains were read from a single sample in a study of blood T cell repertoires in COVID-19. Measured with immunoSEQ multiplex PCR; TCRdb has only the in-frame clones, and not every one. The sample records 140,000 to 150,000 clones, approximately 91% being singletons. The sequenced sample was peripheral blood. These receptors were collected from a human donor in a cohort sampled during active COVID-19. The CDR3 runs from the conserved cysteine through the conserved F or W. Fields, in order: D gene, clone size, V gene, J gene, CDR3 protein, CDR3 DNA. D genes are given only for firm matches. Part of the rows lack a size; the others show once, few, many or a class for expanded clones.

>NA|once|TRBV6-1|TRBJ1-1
CASSEAPRMNTEAFF
TGTGCCAGCAGTGAAGCGCCGAGGATGAACACTGAAGCTTTCTTT
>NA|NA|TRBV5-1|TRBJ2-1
CASSATGSDSYNEQFF
TGCGCCAGCAGCGCCACCGGGAGTGACTCCTACAATGAGCAGTTCTTC
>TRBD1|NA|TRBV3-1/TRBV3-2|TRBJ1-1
CASSQATGIEAFF
TGTGCCAGCAGCCAAGCGACAGGGATTGAAGCTTTCTTT
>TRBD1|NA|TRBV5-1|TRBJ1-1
CASSRDRNTEAFF
TGCGCCAGTAGCCGGGACAGGAACACTGAAGCTTTCTTT
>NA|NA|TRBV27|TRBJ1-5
CASSLRIRDSNQPQHF
TGTGCCAGCAGTCTTCGCATCAGGGATAGCAATCAGCCCCAGCATTTT
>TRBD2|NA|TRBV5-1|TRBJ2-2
CASSLGPSGRMSGTGELFF
TGCGCCAGCAGCTTGGGGCCTAGCGGGAGAATGAGTGGGACCGGGGAGCTGTTTTTT
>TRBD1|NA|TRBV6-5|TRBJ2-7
CASRNRGVYEQYF
TGTGCCAGCAGGAACAGGGGTGTATACGAGCAGTACTTC
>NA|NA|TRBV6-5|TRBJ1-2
CASSYSMAIYGYTF
TGTGCCAGCAGTTACTCGATGGCAATCTATGGCTACACCTTC
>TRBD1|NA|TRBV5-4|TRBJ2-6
CASSYFDRGVANVLTF
TGTGCCAGCAGCTATTTTGACAGGGGGGTGGCCAACGTCCTGACTTTC
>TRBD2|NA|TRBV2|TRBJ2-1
CAISGGANNEQFF
TGTGCCATTTCCGGGGGGGCCAACAATGAGCAGTTCTTC
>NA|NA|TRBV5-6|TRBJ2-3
CASSPLTPGTDTQYF
TGTGCCAGCAGCCCACTCACGCCGGGGACAGATACGCAGTATTTT
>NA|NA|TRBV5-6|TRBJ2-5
CASSLASGVLDQYF
TGTGCCAGCAGCCTAGCCTCAGGGGTTCTCGACCAGTACTTC
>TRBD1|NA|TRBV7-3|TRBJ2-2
CASSFTGTANTGELFF
TGTGCCAGCAGCTTTACCGGGACAGCGAACACCGGGGAGCTGTTTTTT
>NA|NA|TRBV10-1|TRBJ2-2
CASSEGLYTGELFF
TGCGCCAGCAGTGAGGGACTTTACACCGGGGAGCTGTTTTTT
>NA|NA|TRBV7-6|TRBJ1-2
CASSPGVDYGYTF
TGTGCCAGCAGCCCAGGGGTGGACTATGGCTACACCTTC
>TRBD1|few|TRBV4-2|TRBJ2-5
CASSQGSRTGWGETQYF
TGTGCCAGCAGCCAAGGATCGCGGACAGGGTGGGGAGAGACCCAGTACTTC
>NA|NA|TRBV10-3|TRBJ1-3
CAISGGEYSGNTIYF
TGTGCCATCAGTGGCGGGGAGTACTCTGGAAACACCATATATTTT
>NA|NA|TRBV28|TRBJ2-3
CRTSEGIITDTQYF
TGTAGAACGAGTGAGGGAATTATTACAGATACGCAGTATTTT
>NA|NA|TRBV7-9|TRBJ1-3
CASSLGSPGGNTIYF
TGTGCCAGCAGCTTAGGATCTCCAGGGGGAAACACCATATATTTT
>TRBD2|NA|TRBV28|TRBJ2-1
CASSSGGAGGGEQFF
TGTGCCAGCAGTTCCGGGGGAGCGGGAGGCGGTGAGCAGTTCTTC
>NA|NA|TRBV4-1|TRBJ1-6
CASSQWGGARSSYNSPLHF
TGCGCCAGCAGCCAATGGGGGGGAGCACGGAGCTCCTATAATTCACCCCTCCACTTT
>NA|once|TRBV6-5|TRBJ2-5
CASSYARQVSQETQYF
TGTGCCAGCAGTTATGCACGACAGGTGTCGCAAGAGACCCAGTACTTC
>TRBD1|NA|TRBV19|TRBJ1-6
CASSTSGTGDSPLHF
TGTGCCAGTAGCACTTCAGGGACAGGGGATTCACCCCTCCACTTT
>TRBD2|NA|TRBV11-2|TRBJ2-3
CASSFIGTSADTQYF
TGTGCCAGCAGCTTTATCGGGACTAGCGCAGATACGCAGTATTTT
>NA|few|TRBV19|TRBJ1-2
CASSRNRDKGYGYTF
TGTGCCAGTAGTAGAAACCGGGACAAAGGGTATGGCTACACCTTC
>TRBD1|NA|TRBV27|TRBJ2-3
CASSLYGTGVDTQYF
TGTGCCAGCAGTTTATACGGGACAGGTGTTGATACGCAGTATTTT
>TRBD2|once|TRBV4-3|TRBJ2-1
CASSPGWREARDNEQFF
TGCGCCAGCAGCCCGGGGTGGCGGGAGGCCCGCGACAATGAGCAGTTCTTC
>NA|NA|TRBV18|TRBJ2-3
CASSPGGFGTDTQYF
TGTGCCAGCTCACCGGGGGGATTTGGCACAGATACGCAGTATTTT
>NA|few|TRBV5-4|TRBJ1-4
CASSFRRTATNEKLFF
TGTGCCAGCAGCTTTCGTCGGACTGCAACTAATGAAAAACTGTTTTTT
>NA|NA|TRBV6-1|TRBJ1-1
CASSEPAEGLEKAFF
TGTGCCAGCAGTGAACCAGCGGAGGGATTAGAAAAAGCTTTCTTT